This entry describes one TCR beta chain. Germline CDR1 SGHTA, CDR2 FQGTGA. The CDR3 contains 15 residues. J gave up 3 bases and V 5 bases, and 2 bases lay outside the gene matches. Each CDR3 protein gets one entry after TCRdb re-called the RT-PCR reads with MiXCR. There are about 580,000 distinct CDR3 sequences in the sample; 14% occur only once, and around 10% lies in the top ten. This specimen comes from a study of response to subunit inactivated influenza vaccine. The gene calls are TRBV7-3 and TRBJ2-2, with 11 positions matching TRBD2. This specimen consisted of PBMCs from blood, obtained 11 to 12 days after vaccination. This TCR was sampled from a man aged 45-65 years who received an inactivated influenza vaccine. CDR3 loop: CASSAGLADTGELFF. CDR3 DNA sequence: TGTGCCAGCAGCGCGGGACTAGCGGACACCGGGGAGCTGTTTTTT.